These 14 T cell receptor beta chains originate from one sample sequenced in a study of monozygotic twins with inflammatory bowel disease. After re-calling the 5' RACE reads, TCRdb lists one entry per CDR3 protein, DNA absent. This listing includes some 130,000 distinct CDR3 sequences. The specimen sequenced was blood. All receptors derive from a human donor with ulcerative colitis or Crohn's disease, or a healthy co-twin of an affected twin (not recorded which).

This CDR3 reads CASSEGQGFLNEQFF. V gene TRBV19 combines with J gene TRBJ2-1; TCRdb designates TRBD1, a call that cannot be tested without DNA. Germline V gene lookup returns CDR1 LNHDA and CDR2 SQIVND (reference sequence). The CDR3 spans 15 residues. Drawing the rest from reference TRBV19 and TRBJ2-1, the complete variable domain is DGGITQSPKYLFRKEGQNVTLSCEQNLNHDAMYWYRQDPGQGLRLIYYSQIVNDFQKGDIAEGYSVSREKKESFPLTVTSAQKNPTAFYLCASSEGQGFLNEQFFGPGTRLTVL.

This sequence joins TRBV15 and TRBJ1-1. The germline CDR1 and CDR2 sequences are LNHNV and YYDKDF (reference sequence). The length of the CDR3 is 15 residues. The CDR3 loop is CATSRDLGLSTEAFF.

This chain joins TRBV29-1 and TRBJ2-1. Germline V gene lookup returns CDR1 SQVTM and CDR2 ANQGSEA. This CDR3 region has 13 residues. CDR3 sequence reads: CSGATIAYNEQFF.

The chain employs TRBV7-2 and TRBJ2-1; TCRdb picks TRBD1, but there is no DNA to check that call. Germline CDR1 SGHTA, CDR2 FQGNSA. The CDR3 length is 17 residues. The CDR3 region is CASSPHQGVFFSNEQFF.

The chain carries TRBV9 and TRBJ2-1; with no DNA, the TCRdb D assignment of TRBD2 cannot be verified. The CDR3 loop spans 15 amino acids. Germline V gives CDR1 SGDLS, CDR2 YYNGEE. The CDR3 here is CASSVGLAGANEQFF. Together with reference TRBV9 and TRBJ2-1, the CDR3 gives the full variable domain: DSGVTQTPKHLITATGQRVTLRCSPRSGDLSVYWYQQSLDQGLQFLIQYYNGEERAKGNILERFSAQQFPDLHSELNLSSLELGDSALYFCASSVGLAGANEQFFGPGTRLTVL.

The V gene is TRBV30, the J gene TRBJ2-3; TCRdb gives TRBD2 as the D gene, but with no DNA this cannot be confirmed. The CDR3 extends over 12 amino acids. Germline V gene sequence: CDR1 GTSNPN, CDR2 SVGIG (reference sequence). CDR3 sequence: CAWSSGRDTQYF.

This chain joins TRBV9 and TRBJ2-1. There are 16 residues in the CDR3. CDR1 is SGDLS and CDR2 is YYNGEE in the germline V gene. CDR3 in amino acids: CASSVATALSYNEQFF.

The chain links TRBV28 to TRBJ2-1. This CDR3 spans 14 amino acids. Germline V gene data show CDR1 as MDHEN and CDR2 as SYDVKM. CDR3 protein: CASSLGFSYNEQFF.

The chain has TRBV6-1 and TRBJ2-7; TCRdb picks TRBD2, but there is no DNA to check that call. The CDR3 runs to 11 residues. Per the germline V gene, CDR1 is MNHNS and CDR2 is SASEGT. The CDR3 loop is CASKGLGEQYF.

J is TRBJ2-1 and V is TRBV4-3. This CDR3 spans 11 amino acids. The germline V gene has CDR1 LGHNA and CDR2 YSLEER. The chain's CDR3 is CASSQGYEQFF.

This chain joins TRBV19 and TRBJ2-7; the TCRdb call, TRBD2, lacks DNA for checking. This CDR3 region has 16 residues. The V gene's germline CDR1 is LNHDA and CDR2 SQIVND (reference sequence). The CDR3 is CASSSYVSPSSEEQYF.

V and J are TRBV7-2 and TRBJ2-1; the D gene TCRdb calls, TRBD2, cannot be checked with no DNA. CDR1 and CDR2 from the germline V gene are SGHTA and FQGNSA. The CDR3 length is 15 residues. The chain's CDR3 is CASSLVAGAGNEQFF.

The rearrangement uses TRBV7-9 and TRBJ2-3; TCRdb indicates TRBD2, and absent DNA this call remains unverified. In germline, CDR1 is SEHNR, CDR2 FQNEAQ (reference sequence). The CDR3 runs 14 residues. The CDR3 is CASRTGGRTDTQYF.

The chain employs TRBV24-1 and TRBJ2-1. Germline V CDR1 and CDR2: KGHDR, SFDVKD. The CDR3 spans 15 residues. This CDR3 is CATSESGYSYNEQFF.